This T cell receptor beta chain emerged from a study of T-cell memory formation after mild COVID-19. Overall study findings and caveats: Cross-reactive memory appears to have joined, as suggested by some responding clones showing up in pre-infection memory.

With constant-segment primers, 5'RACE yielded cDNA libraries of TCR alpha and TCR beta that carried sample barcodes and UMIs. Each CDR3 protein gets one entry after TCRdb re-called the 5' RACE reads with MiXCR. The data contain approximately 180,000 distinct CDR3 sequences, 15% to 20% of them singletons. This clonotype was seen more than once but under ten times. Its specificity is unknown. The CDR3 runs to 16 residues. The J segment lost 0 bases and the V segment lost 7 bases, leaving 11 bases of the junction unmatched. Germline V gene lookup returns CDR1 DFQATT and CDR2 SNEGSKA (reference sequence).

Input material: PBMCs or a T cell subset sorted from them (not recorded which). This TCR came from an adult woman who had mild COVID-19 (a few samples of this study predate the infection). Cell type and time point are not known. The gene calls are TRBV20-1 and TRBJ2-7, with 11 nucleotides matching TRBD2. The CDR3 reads CSVSTSGTGVSYEQYF. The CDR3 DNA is TGCAGTGTGTCGACTAGCGGGACCGGTGTCTCCTACGAGCAGTACTTC.